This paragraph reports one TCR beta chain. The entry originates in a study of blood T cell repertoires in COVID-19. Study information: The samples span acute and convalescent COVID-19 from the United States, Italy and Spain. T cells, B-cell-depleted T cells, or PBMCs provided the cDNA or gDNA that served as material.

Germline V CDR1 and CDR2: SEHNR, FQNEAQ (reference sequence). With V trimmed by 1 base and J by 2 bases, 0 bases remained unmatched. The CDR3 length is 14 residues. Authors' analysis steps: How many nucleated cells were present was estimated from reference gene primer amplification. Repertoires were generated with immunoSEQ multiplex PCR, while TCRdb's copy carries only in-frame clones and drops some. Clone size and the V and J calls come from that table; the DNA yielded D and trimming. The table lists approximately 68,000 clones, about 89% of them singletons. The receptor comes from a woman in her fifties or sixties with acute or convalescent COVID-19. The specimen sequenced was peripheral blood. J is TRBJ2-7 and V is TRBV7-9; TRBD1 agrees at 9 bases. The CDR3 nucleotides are TGTGCCAGCAGCTTAGGACAGGGGGCCTACGAGCAGTACTTC. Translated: CASSLGQGAYEQYF.